Presented here are 18 T cell receptor beta chains from one specimen sequenced in a study of vaccination and CD4 T cells after COVID-19. The Oncomine TCR Beta short-read assay was applied to DNA of cultured CD4+ T cells. Via MiXCR, TCRdb re-called the PCR reads, giving one row per CDR3 protein. The data hold approximately 14,000 distinct CDR3 sequences, with over 65% observed a single time. Their cognate antigens are unknown. Treatment: roughly nine-day PBMC culture with coronavirus spike peptide pools or control peptides (ViraFEST assay). Input material: CD4+ T cells from blood, cultured in vitro. The receptors derive from a human donor who had recovered from COVID-19.

This clonotype was observed a few times. The chain is built from TRBV6-5 and TRBJ1-6; TRBD1 aligns across 7 bases. The junction had 3 bases not matched to a gene; V was cut back by 2 bases and J by 5 bases. The CDR3 is made up of 15 amino acids. Germline CDR1 and CDR2: MNHEY and SVGAGI. Here the CDR3 DNA reads TGTGCCAGCAGTTACGGACAGGCCCATAATTCACCCCTCCACTTT. This codes for CASSYGQAHNSPLHF.

The genes are TRBV7-6 and TRBJ2-2, with 8 bases lining up with TRBD1. Trimming cost V 1 base and J 7 bases; bases outside gene matches: 11. This CDR3 spans 17 amino acids. Germline values: CDR1 SGHVS, CDR2 FNYEAQ. Here the CDR3 DNA reads TGTGCCAGCAGCTTAGTCGCGGGGACAGGCCCGGGCGGGGAGCTGTTTTTT. It translates to CASSLVAGTGPGGELFF.

The chain links TRBV20-1 to TRBJ1-2; D remains ambiguous. The germline gives CDR1 DFQATT, CDR2 SNEGSKA (reference sequence). This CDR3 is built from 13 residues. V was trimmed by 3 bases and J by 3 bases, leaving 11 bases between them. The DNA for the CDR3 is TGCAGTGCTAGGGCCCAACACGACTATGGCTACACCTTC. Translation gives CSARAQHDYGYTF.

V usage is TRBV7-8 and J usage is TRBJ1-1, with D unresolved. Trimming took 6 bases from V and 4 from J, leaving 6 bases between them. The CDR3 sequence is 11 residues long. Germline CDR1 SGHVS, CDR2 FQNEAQ. The CDR3 sequence: CASSDFTEAFF. The CDR3 coding sequence is TGTGCCAGCAGTGATTTCACTGAAGCTTTCTTT.

V gene TRBV18 combines with J gene TRBJ2-3, with unresolved D. Trimming shortened V by 4 bases and J by 1 base, and 3 bases separated the two germline ends. Germline V gene lookup returns CDR1 KGHSH and CDR2 LQKENI. There are 12 residues in the CDR3. The CDR3 sequence: CASSQGTDTQYF. The CDR3 region has the DNA TGTGCCAGCTCACAGGGCACAGATACGCAGTATTTT.

The J gene is TRBJ1-2, the V gene TRBV20-1, with TRBD1 as a possible D gene (5 bases). Trimming left V 4 bases short and J 5 bases short, with 11 bases between. Looked up from germline, CDR1 is DFQATT and CDR2 is SNEGSKA (reference sequence). CDR3 size: 12 residues. The CDR3 reads CSAKGLGYGYTF. DNA for the CDR3: TGCAGTGCTAAGGGACTCGGGTATGGCTACACCTTC.

J is TRBJ2-7 and V is TRBV12-3 or TRBV12-4, with 11 positions matching TRBD1. The CDR3 sequence is 15 residues long. V trimming: 7 bases; J trimming: 0 bases; junction bases outside the gene matches: 5. CDR3 region: CASTSGTGGSYEQYF. CDR3 nucleotide sequence: TGTGCCAGCACCTCCGGGACAGGGGGCTCCTACGAGCAGTACTTC.

CDR3 in amino acids: CASSERRNQPQHF. The CDR3 coding sequence is TGTGCCAGCAGTGAAAGAAGAAATCAGCCCCAGCATTTT. This chain connects TRBV6-1 to TRBJ1-5; D is unclear. V dropped 2 bases and J dropped 4 bases, with 6 bases sitting between them. CDR3 size: 13 residues. In germline, CDR1 is MNHNS, CDR2 SASEGT.

The chain combines TRBV11-1 with TRBJ2-7; D unclear. CDR1 is SGHAT, CDR2 FQDESV, per germline (reference sequence). The CDR3 is made up of 13 amino acids. Trimming took 5 bases from V and 2 from J, leaving 10 bases between them. Here the CDR3 reads CASSKTDTYEQYF. The CDR3 nucleotides read TGTGCCAGCAGCAAAACAGATACCTACGAGCAGTACTTC.

The chain combines TRBV6-1 with TRBJ2-2, with D perhaps TRBD1 (5 bases). V shed 6 bases and J shed 1 base, with 9 bases lying between them. The CDR3 extends over 14 amino acids. Per the germline V gene, CDR1 is MNHNS and CDR2 is SASEGT. CDR3 bases: TGTGCCAGCAGACGAACAGGGAACACCGGGGAGCTGTTTTTT. Translating it yields CASRRTGNTGELFF.

V is TRBV19 and J is TRBJ1-1; 7 bases align to TRBD1. The CDR3 is 13 amino acids. J lost 7 bases, V lost 5 bases, and 7 bases had no gene match. Germline V gene lookup returns CDR1 LNHDA and CDR2 SQIVND (reference sequence). The CDR3: CASSPQRDSEAFF. CDR3 DNA: TGTGCCAGTAGTCCGCAAAGGGACAGTGAAGCTTTCTTT.

V and J are TRBV19 and TRBJ2-2, with D maybe TRBD2 (6 bases). CDR1 is LNHDA and CDR2 is SQIVND in the germline V gene (reference sequence). The V end lost 7 bases, the J end lost 2 bases, and 20 bases lay between the germline ends. The CDR3 is 17 residues long. The CDR3 protein is CASIEVGLAPNTGELFF. Written as DNA, the CDR3 is TGTGCCAGTATTGAGGTGGGGCTAGCGCCTAACACCGGGGAGCTGTTTTTT.

This clonotype was found once. This chain joins TRBV6-1 and TRBJ2-2; TRBD2 might be the D (5 bases). The CDR3 loop spans 15 amino acids. CDR1 MNHNS and CDR2 SASEGT come from the germline V gene. Trimming stripped 1 base from V and 8 bases from J, with 14 bases between. CDR3 sequence (DNA): TGTGCCAGCAGTGAAGTGCCGGGGAAACGGGGGGAGCTGTTTTTT. This codes for CASSEVPGKRGELFF.

This chain uses TRBV24-1 with TRBJ2-7; TRBD1 might be the D (7 bases). The CDR3 contains 12 residues. Trimming pared 12 bases from V and 5 bases from J, leaving 16 bases between. CDR1 KGHDR and CDR2 SFDVKD come from the germline V gene. The chain's CDR3 is CASPLRGDEQYF. CDR3 bases: TGTGCCTCCCCCCTCAGGGGGGACGAGCAGTACTTC.

The chain couples TRBV24-1 to TRBJ2-1, with TRBD2 matching 10 bases. The CDR3 is 16 amino acids. Germline loops: CDR1 KGHDR, CDR2 SFDVKD. Unmatched junction bases numbered 4, after V lost 2 bases and J lost 4 bases. CDR3: CATSDSSGRVYNEQFF. In DNA form, the CDR3 reads TGTGCCACCAGTGATTCTAGCGGGAGAGTGTACAATGAGCAGTTCTTC.

This chain links TRBV7-2 with TRBJ2-7; TRBD1 is a possible D gene (6 bases). Looked up from germline, CDR1 is SGHTA and CDR2 is FQGNSA. V shed 4 bases and J shed 7 bases, with 17 bases lying between them. The CDR3 has 14 residues. CDR3 nucleotide sequence: TGTGCCAGCAGCTCAAACTACAGGGCCCAAGAGCAGTACTTC. Protein: CASSSNYRAQEQYF.

J is TRBJ1-2 and V is TRBV6-2 or TRBV6-3, with 7 nucleotides matching TRBD1. The CDR3 covers 16 residues. V was clipped by 1 base and J by 0 bases; unmatched bases: 5. The germline V gene encodes CDR1 MNHEY and CDR2 SVGEGT. Here the CDR3 reads CASSYFVTGTNYGYTF. The CDR3, as DNA: TGTGCCAGCAGTTACTTCGTGACAGGGACTAACTATGGCTACACCTTC.

This clonotype was picked up a small number of times. The gene calls are TRBV27 and TRBJ1-5; 9 bases are a match to TRBD1. Trimming took 2 bases from V and 2 from J; bases not matched to a gene: 16. In germline, CDR1 is MNHEY, CDR2 SMNVEV (reference sequence). The CDR3 has 20 amino acids. The CDR3 DNA reads TGTGCCAGCAGTTTACGACTTTACGGGGACAGGGCAGGCGGCAATCAGCCCCAGCATTTT. It is translated as CASSLRLYGDRAGGNQPQHF.